One sample yielded the 14 T cell receptor beta chains listed below, sequenced in a study of control samples from healthy donors and cancer patients. The data were produced by immunoSEQ multiplex PCR, yet TCRdb's version contains in-frame clones alone and is incomplete. The sample has some 130,000 clones, about 90% seen once. Sequencing used blood. The receptor set was obtained from a woman aged 45 to 65 in good health.

As concerns this clone: The sample holds other DNA sequences that translate to the same CDR3. The chain combines TRBV29-1 with TRBJ1-2, with D unresolved. The CDR3 extends over 11 amino acids. V lost 6 bases to trimming and J lost 5 bases, with 10 bases between them. Per the germline V gene, CDR1 is SQVTM and CDR2 is ANQGSEA. Here the CDR3 reads CSVGGFYGYTF. The CDR3 DNA follows: TGCAGCGTGGGAGGATTTTATGGCTACACCTTC.

V and J are TRBV5-6 and TRBJ1-1; weak D call: TRBD1 (6 bases). Deletions cut 2 bases from V and 6 bases from J, with 8 bases between. CDR3 length: 12 amino acids. Germline CDR1 SGHDT, CDR2 YYEEEE. For the CDR3, the DNA is TGTGCCAGCAGCTTACAGGGTTCTGAAGCTTTCTTT. This gives the protein CASSLQGSEAFF.

The chain joins TRBV7-8 to TRBJ2-7, with 9 bases that match TRBD2. The CDR3 is 16 amino acids. The ends lost 1 base at V and 4 bases at J; junction bases unmatched: 8. Germline V gene lookup returns CDR1 SGHVS and CDR2 FQNEAQ. CDR3: CASSLVPSGVRYEQYF. The CDR3 DNA follows: TGTGCCAGCAGCTTAGTGCCTAGCGGGGTTAGGTACGAGCAGTACTTC. Supplemented by reference TRBV7-8 and TRBJ2-7, the full variable domain reads GAGVSQSPRYKVAKRGQDVALRCDPISGHVSLFWYQQALGQGPEFLTYFQNEAQLDKSGLPSDRFFAERPEGSVSTLKIQRTQQEDSAVYLCASSLVPSGVRYEQYFGPGTRLTVT.

The genes are TRBV3-1 (or the pseudogene TRBV3-2) and TRBJ1-1; no clear D. Germline V gene lookup returns CDR1 LGHDT and CDR2 YNNKEL (reference sequence). The CDR3 spans 14 residues. Trimming left V 4 bases short and J 2 bases short, with 11 bases between. The CDR3 spells CASSLVTSNTEAFF. The DNA for the CDR3 is TGTGCCAGCAGCCTCGTGACATCAAACACTGAAGCTTTCTTT.

Here the CDR3 DNA reads TGTGCCAGCAGCCAAGCCGGCGGGAGCGGCAATGAGCAGTTCTTC. As protein: CASSQAGGSGNEQFF. The chain has TRBV4-2 and TRBJ2-1; 7 nucleotides align to TRBD2. V was clipped by 1 base and J by 6 bases; unmatched bases: 6. Germline V gene data show CDR1 as LGHNA and CDR2 as YNFKEQ. The CDR3 is made up of 15 amino acids.

The chain is built from TRBV5-4 and TRBJ2-2; TRBD1 aligns across 10 bases. J gave up 0 bases and V 5 bases, and 10 bases lay outside the gene matches. This CDR3 is 18 amino acids long. Germline values: CDR1 SGHNT, CDR2 YYREEE (reference sequence). The CDR3 coding sequence is TGTGCCAGCAGTCCAGGGACAGGGGTCTTTGCGAACACCGGGGAGCTGTTTTTT. This gives the protein CASSPGTGVFANTGELFF.

V is TRBV19 and J is TRBJ1-5; TRBD1 matches at 8 bases. The CDR3 is made up of 14 amino acids. V lost 8 bases to trimming and J lost 4 bases; unmatched junction nucleotides: 7. Per germline, CDR1 LNHDA and CDR2 SQIVND (reference sequence). The CDR3 DNA reads TGTGCCAGTTCGGACAGGGTAGTTAATCAGCCCCAGCATTTT. Translating it yields CASSDRVVNQPQHF.

V gene TRBV19 combines with J gene TRBJ2-5, with 7 bases fitting TRBD1. J gave up 2 bases and V 3 bases, and 6 bases lay outside the gene matches. CDR3 length: 15 residues. CDR1 is LNHDA and CDR2 is SQIVND in the germline V gene (reference sequence). CDR3 protein: CASSIARGSQETQYF. The CDR3 DNA follows: TGTGCCAGTAGTATCGCCAGGGGGTCACAAGAGACCCAGTACTTC.

As DNA, the CDR3 is TGTGCCAGTAGTACCTCCGGGGACAGAAGATATCAAACTGGAAACACCATATATTTT. Its translation is CASSTSGDRRYQTGNTIYF. The V and J genes are TRBV19 and TRBJ1-3; 7 nucleotides align to TRBD1. CDR3 size: 19 residues. From germline, CDR1 is LNHDA and CDR2 SQIVND (reference sequence). The trim removed 4 bases at V and 2 bases at J, leaving 17 bases unmatched.

The rearrangement joins TRBV10-3 to TRBJ2-5, with D perhaps given as TRBD1 or TRBD2 (6 bases each). This CDR3 is 14 amino acids long. CDR1 is ENHRY and CDR2 is SYGVKD in the germline V gene. V was clipped by 4 bases and J by 3 bases, with 12 bases between them. CDR3 sequence reads: CAISAGGEKETQYF. CDR3 in DNA: TGTGCCATCAGTGCCGGGGGCGAAAAAGAGACCCAGTACTTC.

The chain is built from TRBV6-5 and TRBJ1-3; maybe TRBD1 (5 bases). The CDR3 has 15 residues. Germline values: CDR1 MNHEY, CDR2 SVGAGI. V lost 4 bases to trimming and J lost 0 bases, with 10 bases between them. Here the CDR3 DNA reads TGTGCCAGCAGTTCGGGGCGATTCTCTGGAAACACCATATATTTT. Translated, it gives CASSSGRFSGNTIYF.

In this sample, this clone turned up once. The chain employs TRBV4-2 and TRBJ2-7; perhaps TRBD2 as D (6 bases). The germline CDR1 and CDR2 sequences are LGHNA and YNFKEQ. V was clipped by 4 bases and J by 4 bases, with 11 bases between them. The CDR3 is made up of 13 amino acids. This CDR3 reads CASSPRSGYEQYF. The CDR3 DNA is TGTGCCAGCAGCCCCCGTAGCGGATACGAGCAGTACTTC.

The rearrangement joins TRBV5-1 to TRBJ2-2; no clear D. V lost 0 bases and J 7 bases, leaving 10 bases between the germline ends. This CDR3 is 14 amino acids long. CDR1 and CDR2 (germline): SGHRS, YFSETQ. CDR3 amino acids: CASSLVVSGGELFF. DNA of the CDR3: TGCGCCAGCAGCTTGGTGGTTTCTGGCGGGGAGCTGTTTTTT.

The rearrangement links TRBV10-3 to TRBJ1-6, with D maybe TRBD1 (5 bases). Germline V gene sequence: CDR1 ENHRY, CDR2 SYGVKD. V was pared by 6 bases and J by 5 bases, with 11 bases between. This CDR3 is built from 14 residues. The CDR3 nucleotides are TGTGCCATCAGGGGGGACGGTGATAATTCACCCCTCCACTTT. The encoded protein is CAIRGDGDNSPLHF.